Listed below are T cell receptor beta chains from one sample, sequenced in a study of T cells expressing NK-cell markers. TCRdb reworked the 5' RACE reads into one entry per CDR3 protein, no DNA. The sample table sets out 300,000 to 450,000 distinct CDR3 sequences. Sequenced material: blood T cells: a sorted CD56 or NKG2C T cell subset, CD4+ or CD8+ T cells, or bulk PBMC T cells (not recorded which). These receptors all come from a man aged 18-75 years in good health. Each CDR3 is given with its conserved first and last residue. Each record gives: J gene, V gene, CDR3 protein.

TRBJ1-6 TRBV20-1 CSARVDSNSPLHF
TRBJ2-4 TRBV9 CASSPRRDIAKNIQYF
TRBJ1-2 TRBV5-5 CASSSGQGALLRRGYTF
TRBJ2-7 TRBV20-1 CSARDLGTGGDEQYF
TRBJ2-3 TRBV5-1 CASSAGLTNTQYF
TRBJ1-2 TRBV28 CASSLGASNYGYTF
TRBJ2-1 TRBV7-9 CASSPGLAGRVDEQFF
TRBJ2-1 TRBV6-4 CASSAWLLGEQFF
TRBJ1-3 TRBV27 CASSPRTGKSSGNTIYF
TRBJ2-5 TRBV12-3/TRBV12-4 CASSYRTVSVGTQYF
TRBJ1-1 TRBV29-1 CSVPRGPTEAFF
TRBJ2-7 TRBV21-1 CASSKSPGQFTYEQYF
TRBJ1-6 TRBV15 CATSREGPSTSPLHF
TRBJ2-5 TRBV29-1 CSVADPGTSYF
TRBJ1-2 TRBV2 CASSPVQRDYGYTF
TRBJ2-7 TRBV18 CASSRTGGAWYEQYF
TRBJ1-4 TRBV9 CASSPGTADEKLFF
TRBJ1-5 TRBV28 CASSTLAWGSNQPQHF
TRBJ2-5 TRBV28 CASRTGQGAIETQYF
TRBJ2-3 TRBV29-1 CSVGGGQWDTQYF
TRBJ2-7 TRBV7-8 CASSFGGRVSYEQYF
TRBJ1-1 TRBV18 CASSPVNHRGIGTEAFF
TRBJ1-4 TRBV7-8 CASSLGAISTNEKLFF
TRBJ1-4 TRBV9 CASSVATGSAEKLFF
TRBJ2-5 TRBV7-2 CASSWRGGLQETQYF
TRBJ2-1 TRBV7-2 CASRSGAGGNEQFF
TRBJ2-6 TRBV7-9 CASSSRDSSGANVLTF
TRBJ1-2 TRBV12-3/TRBV12-4 CASSLNRVSYGYTF
TRBJ1-1 TRBV14 CASSQQGYGEAFF
TRBJ2-7 TRBV21-1 CASSKEGTGFYEQYF
TRBJ2-4 TRBV20-1 CSAGHDRPKNIQYF
TRBJ1-6 TRBV18 CASSPGSSYNSPLHF
TRBJ2-7 TRBV2 CASSDSILAGAYEQYF
TRBJ1-2 TRBV5-1 CASSLSVSLNYGYTF
TRBJ2-4 TRBV28 CASSLGGINIQYF
TRBJ2-2 TRBV4-2 CASSQDLAGGQKGELFF
TRBJ2-5 TRBV7-8 CASSLAPPGWGSGQETQYF
TRBJ2-2 TRBV11-2 CASSLERPGLAGTGELFF
TRBJ1-2 TRBV9 CASSAQQGSNYGYTF
TRBJ1-6 TRBV19 CASSIEGANSPLHF
TRBJ2-2 TRBV27 CASRDRVWNTGELFF
TRBJ1-2 TRBV5-5 CASSLATNNYGYTF
TRBJ2-1 TRBV11-2 CASSSPGPSSPRSSYNEQFF
TRBJ2-7 TRBV6-1 CASSPLWGLAGTRSYEQYF
TRBJ2-5 TRBV5-1 CASSLGPAGYQETQYF
TRBJ2-7 TRBV6-1 CASSERGGRVDEQYF
TRBJ1-3 TRBV24-1 CATSDGAGNTIYF
TRBJ2-4 TRBV11-2 CASSRNLISGGNIQYF
TRBJ1-5 TRBV11-2 CASSLDQGAKQPQHF
TRBJ2-3 TRBV18 CASSPPLRGTQYF
TRBJ2-2 TRBV24-1 CATSDSDRGRLNTGELFF
TRBJ2-5 TRBV7-9 CATNRWGTSGEETQYF
TRBJ1-1 TRBV4-1 CASSQGQGANTEAFF
TRBJ1-2 TRBV5-1 CASSLEAGTTHGYTF